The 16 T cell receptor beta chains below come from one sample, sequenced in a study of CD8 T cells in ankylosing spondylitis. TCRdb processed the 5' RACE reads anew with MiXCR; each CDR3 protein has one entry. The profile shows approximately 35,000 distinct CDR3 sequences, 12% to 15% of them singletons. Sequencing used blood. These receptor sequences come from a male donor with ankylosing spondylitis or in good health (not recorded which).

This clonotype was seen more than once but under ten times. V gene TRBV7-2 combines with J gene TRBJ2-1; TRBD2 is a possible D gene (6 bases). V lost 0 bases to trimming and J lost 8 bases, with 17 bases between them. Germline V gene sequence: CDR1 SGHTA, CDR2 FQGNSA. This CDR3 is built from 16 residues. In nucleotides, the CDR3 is TGTGCCAGCAGCTTAGCGCATGGGGGAGGTACTGATGAGCAGTTCTTC. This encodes CASSLAHGGGTDEQFF.

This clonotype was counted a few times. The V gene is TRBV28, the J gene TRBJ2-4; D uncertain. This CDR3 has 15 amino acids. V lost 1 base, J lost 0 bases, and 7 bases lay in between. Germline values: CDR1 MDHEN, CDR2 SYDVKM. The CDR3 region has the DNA TGTGCCAGCAGTTTATTTGGTCCAGCCAAAAACATTCAGTACTTC. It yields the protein CASSLFGPAKNIQYF.

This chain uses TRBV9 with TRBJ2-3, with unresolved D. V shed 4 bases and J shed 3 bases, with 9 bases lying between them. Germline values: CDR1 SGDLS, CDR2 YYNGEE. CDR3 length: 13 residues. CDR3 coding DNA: TGTGCCAGCAGCCCCGGTCTTACAGATACGCAGTATTTT. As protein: CASSPGLTDTQYF.

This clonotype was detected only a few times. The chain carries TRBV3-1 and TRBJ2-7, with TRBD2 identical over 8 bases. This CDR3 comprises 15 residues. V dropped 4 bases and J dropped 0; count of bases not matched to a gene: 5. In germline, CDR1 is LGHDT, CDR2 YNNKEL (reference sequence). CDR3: CASSPGGDLSYEQYF. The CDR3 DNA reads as TGTGCCAGCAGCCCCGGGGGGGACCTCTCCTACGAGCAGTACTTC.

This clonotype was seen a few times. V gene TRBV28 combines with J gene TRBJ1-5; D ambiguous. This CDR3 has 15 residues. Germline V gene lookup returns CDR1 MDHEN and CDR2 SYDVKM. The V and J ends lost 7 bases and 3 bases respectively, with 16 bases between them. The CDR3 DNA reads TGTGCCAGCAAAACAAGGGCAGGAAACAATCAGCCCCAGCATTTT. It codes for CASKTRAGNNQPQHF. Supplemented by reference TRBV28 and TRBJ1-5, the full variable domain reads DVKVTQSSRYLVKRTGEKVFLECVQDMDHENMFWYRQDPGLGLRLIYFSYDVKMKEKGDIPEGYSVSREKKERFSLILESASTNQTSMYLCASKTRAGNNQPQHFGDGTRLSIL.

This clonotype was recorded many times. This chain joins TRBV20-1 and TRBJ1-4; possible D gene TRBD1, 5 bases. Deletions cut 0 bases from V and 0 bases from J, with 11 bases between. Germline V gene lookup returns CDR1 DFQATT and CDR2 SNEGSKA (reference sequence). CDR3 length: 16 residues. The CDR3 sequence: CSARDSRQPTNEKLFF. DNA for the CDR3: TGCAGTGCTAGAGATTCGAGACAGCCAACTAATGAAAAACTGTTTTTT.

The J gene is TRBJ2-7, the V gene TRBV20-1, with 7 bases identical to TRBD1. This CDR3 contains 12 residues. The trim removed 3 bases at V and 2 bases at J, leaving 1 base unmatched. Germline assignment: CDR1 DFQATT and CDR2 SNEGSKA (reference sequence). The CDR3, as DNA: TGCAGTGCTAGTGGGACAGCCTACGAGCAGTACTTC. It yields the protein CSASGTAYEQYF.

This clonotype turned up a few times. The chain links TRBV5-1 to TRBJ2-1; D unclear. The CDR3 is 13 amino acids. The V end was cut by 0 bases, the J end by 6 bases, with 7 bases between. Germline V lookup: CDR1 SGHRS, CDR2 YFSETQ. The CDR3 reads CASSLDLFNEQFF. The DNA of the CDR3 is TGCGCCAGCAGCTTGGACCTATTCAATGAGCAGTTCTTC.

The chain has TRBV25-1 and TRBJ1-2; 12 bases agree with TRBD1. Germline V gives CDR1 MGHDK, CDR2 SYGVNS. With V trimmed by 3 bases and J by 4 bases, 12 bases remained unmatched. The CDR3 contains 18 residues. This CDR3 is CASSDRPGQGARGYGYTF. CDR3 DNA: TGTGCCAGCAGTGACAGACCGGGACAGGGGGCAAGGGGCTATGGCTACACCTTC.

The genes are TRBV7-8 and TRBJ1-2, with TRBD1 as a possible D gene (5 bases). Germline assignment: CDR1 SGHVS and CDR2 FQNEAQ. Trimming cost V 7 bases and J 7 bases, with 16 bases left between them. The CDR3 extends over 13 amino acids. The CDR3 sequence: CASNPSRGGGYTF. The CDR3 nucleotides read TGTGCCAGCAACCCCTCCCGGGGCGGTGGCTACACCTTC.

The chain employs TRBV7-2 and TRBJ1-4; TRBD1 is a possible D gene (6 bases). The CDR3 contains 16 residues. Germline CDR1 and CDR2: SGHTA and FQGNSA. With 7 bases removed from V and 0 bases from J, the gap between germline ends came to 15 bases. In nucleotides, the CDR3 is TGTGCCAGCACCCCGGACAGATGGGCAACTAATGAAAAACTGTTTTTT. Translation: CASTPDRWATNEKLFF.

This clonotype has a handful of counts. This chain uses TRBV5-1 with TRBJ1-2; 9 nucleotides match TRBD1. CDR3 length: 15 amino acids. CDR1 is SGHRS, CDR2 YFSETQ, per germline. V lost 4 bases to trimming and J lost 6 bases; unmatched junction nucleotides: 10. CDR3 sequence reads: CASSIGQGMIDGYTF. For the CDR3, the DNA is TGCGCCAGCAGCATAGGACAGGGGATGATCGATGGCTACACCTTC.

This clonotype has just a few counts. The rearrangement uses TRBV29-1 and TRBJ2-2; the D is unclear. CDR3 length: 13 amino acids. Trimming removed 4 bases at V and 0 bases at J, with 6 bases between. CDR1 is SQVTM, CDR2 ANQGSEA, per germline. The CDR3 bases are TGCAGCGTTGGGTGGTCGAACACCGGGGAGCTGTTTTTT. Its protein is CSVGWSNTGELFF.

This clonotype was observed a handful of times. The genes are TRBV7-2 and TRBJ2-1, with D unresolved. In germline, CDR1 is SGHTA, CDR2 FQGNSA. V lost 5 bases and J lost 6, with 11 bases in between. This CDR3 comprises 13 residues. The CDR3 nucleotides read TGTGCCAGCAGCCCCCGTTACGGCAATGAGCAGTTCTTC. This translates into CASSPRYGNEQFF.

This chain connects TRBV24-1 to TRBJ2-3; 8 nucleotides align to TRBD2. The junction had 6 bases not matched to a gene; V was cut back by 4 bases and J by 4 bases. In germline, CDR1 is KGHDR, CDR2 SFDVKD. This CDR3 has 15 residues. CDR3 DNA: TGTGCCACCAGTGAAGCCGGGAGGGGCTCAGATACGCAGTATTTT. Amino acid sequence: CATSEAGRGSDTQYF.

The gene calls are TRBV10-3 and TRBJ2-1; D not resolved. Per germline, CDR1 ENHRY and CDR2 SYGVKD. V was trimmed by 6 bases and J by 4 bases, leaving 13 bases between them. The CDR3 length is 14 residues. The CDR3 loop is CAISDNRDYNEQFF. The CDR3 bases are TGTGCCATCAGCGACAACAGAGATTACAATGAGCAGTTCTTC.